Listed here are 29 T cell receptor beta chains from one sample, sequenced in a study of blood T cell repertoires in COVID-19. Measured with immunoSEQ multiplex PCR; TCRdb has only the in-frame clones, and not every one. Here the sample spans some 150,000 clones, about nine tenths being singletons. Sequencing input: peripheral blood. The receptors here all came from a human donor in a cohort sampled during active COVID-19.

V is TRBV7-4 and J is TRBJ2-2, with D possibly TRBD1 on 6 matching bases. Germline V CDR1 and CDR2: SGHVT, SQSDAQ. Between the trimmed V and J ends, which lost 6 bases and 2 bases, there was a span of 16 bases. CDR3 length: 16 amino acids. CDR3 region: CASSWRQETNTGELFF. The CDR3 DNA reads TGTGCCAGCAGTTGGAGACAGGAGACCAACACCGGGGAGCTGTTTTTT.

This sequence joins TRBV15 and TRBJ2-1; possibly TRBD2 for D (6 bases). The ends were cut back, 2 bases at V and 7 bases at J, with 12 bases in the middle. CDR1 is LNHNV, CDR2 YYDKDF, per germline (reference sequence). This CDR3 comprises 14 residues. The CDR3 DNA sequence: TGTGCCACCAGCAGAACGGGACTCTGGAATGAGCAGTTCTTC. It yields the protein CATSRTGLWNEQFF.

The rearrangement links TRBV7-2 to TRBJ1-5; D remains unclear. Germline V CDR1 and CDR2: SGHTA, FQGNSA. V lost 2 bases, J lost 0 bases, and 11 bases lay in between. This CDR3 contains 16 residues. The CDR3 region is CASSLSADYSNQPQHF. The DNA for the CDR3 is TGTGCCAGCAGCTTATCGGCAGACTATAGCAATCAGCCCCAGCATTTT.

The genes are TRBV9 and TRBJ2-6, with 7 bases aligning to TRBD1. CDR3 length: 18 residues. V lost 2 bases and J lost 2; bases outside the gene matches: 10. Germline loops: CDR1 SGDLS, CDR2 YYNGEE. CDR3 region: CASSVDRERPTGANVLTF. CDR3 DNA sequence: TGTGCCAGCAGCGTCGACAGGGAGAGGCCAACTGGGGCCAACGTCCTGACTTTC.

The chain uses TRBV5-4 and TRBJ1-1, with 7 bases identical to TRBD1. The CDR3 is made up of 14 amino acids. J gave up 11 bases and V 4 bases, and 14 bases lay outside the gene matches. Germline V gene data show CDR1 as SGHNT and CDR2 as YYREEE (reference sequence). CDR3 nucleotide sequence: TGTGCCAGCAGCAGGGAGACAGGGAATCAATGGGCTTTCTTT. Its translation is CASSRETGNQWAFF.

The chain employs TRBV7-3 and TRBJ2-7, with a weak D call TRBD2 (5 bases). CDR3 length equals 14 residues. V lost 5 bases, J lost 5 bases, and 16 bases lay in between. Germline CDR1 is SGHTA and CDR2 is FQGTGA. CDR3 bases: TGTGCCAGCAGCCGATCGGGAAGAATGAACGAGCAGTACTTC. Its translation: CASSRSGRMNEQYF.

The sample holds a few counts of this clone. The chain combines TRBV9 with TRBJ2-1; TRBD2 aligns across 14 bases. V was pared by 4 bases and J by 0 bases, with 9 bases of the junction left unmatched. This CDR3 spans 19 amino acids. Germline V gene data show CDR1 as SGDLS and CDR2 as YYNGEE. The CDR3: CASSPGGLAGASSYNEQFF. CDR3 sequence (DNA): TGTGCCAGCAGCCCAGGGGGACTAGCGGGGGCCAGCTCCTACAATGAGCAGTTCTTC.

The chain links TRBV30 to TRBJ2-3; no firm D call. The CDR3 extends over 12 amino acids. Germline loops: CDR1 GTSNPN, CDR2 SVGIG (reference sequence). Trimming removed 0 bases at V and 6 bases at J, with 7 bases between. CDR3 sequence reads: CAWSVSRDTQYF. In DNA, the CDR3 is TGTGCCTGGAGTGTCTCCCGGGATACGCAGTATTTT.

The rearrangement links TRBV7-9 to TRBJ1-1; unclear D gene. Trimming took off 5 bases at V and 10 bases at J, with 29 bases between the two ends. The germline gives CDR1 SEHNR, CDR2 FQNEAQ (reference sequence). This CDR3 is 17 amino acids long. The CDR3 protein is CASSPSGNKGSLSGAFF. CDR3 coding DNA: TGTGCCAGCAGCCCTAGTGGCAACAAAGGTTCCCTCAGTGGAGCTTTCTTT. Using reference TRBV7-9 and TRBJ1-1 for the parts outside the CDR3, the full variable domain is DTGVSQNPRHKITKRGQNVTFRCDPISEHNRLYWYRQTLGQGPEFLTYFQNEAQLEKSRLLSDRFSAERPKGSFSTLEIQRTEQGDSAMYLCASSPSGNKGSLSGAFFGQGTRLTVV.

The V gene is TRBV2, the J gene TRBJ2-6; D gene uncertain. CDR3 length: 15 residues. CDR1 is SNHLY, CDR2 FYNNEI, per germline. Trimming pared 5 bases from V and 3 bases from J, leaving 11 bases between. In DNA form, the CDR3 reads TGTGCCAGCAGTTCAGGTGTTCGTGGGGCCAACGTCCTGACTTTC. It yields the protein CASSSGVRGANVLTF.

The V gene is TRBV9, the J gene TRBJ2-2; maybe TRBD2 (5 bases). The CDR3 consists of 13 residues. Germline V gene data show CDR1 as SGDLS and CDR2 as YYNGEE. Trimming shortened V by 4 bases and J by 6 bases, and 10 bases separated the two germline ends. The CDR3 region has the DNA TGTGCCAGCAGCCCGAACGGGGCCGGGGAGCTGTTTTTT. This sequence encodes CASSPNGAGELFF.

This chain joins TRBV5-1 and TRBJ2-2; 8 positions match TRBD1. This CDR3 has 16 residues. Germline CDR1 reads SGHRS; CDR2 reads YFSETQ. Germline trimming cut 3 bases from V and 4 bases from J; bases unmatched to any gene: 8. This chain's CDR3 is CASSYRTGRTTGELFF. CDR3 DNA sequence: TGCGCCAGCAGCTACCGGACAGGGCGTACCACCGGGGAGCTGTTTTTT.

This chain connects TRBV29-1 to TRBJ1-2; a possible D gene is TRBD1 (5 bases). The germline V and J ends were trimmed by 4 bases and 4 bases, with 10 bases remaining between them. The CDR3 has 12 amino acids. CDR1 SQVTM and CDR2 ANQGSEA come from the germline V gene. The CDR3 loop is CSVAGLSYGYTF. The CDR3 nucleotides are TGCAGCGTTGCAGGGCTGAGCTATGGCTACACCTTC.

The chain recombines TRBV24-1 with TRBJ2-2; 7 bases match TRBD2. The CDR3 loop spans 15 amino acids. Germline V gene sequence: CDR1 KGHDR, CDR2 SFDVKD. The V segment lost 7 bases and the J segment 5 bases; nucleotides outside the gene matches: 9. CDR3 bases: TGTGCCACCAGGGGGGAGGGACTTAAAACCGGGGAGCTGTTTTTT. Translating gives CATRGEGLKTGELFF.

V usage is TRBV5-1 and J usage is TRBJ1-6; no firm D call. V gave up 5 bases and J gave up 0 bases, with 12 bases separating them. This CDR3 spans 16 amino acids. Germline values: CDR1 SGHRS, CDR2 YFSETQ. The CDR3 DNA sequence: TGCGCCAGCAGAATGGACTGGAGCTCCTATAATTCACCCCTCCACTTT. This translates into CASRMDWSSYNSPLHF.

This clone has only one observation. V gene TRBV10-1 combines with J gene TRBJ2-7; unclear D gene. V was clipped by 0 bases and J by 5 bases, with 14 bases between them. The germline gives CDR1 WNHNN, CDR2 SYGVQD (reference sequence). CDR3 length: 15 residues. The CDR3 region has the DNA TGCGCCAGCAGTGAGTCCCAGACCCCGAGCGACGAGCAGTACTTC. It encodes CASSESQTPSDEQYF.

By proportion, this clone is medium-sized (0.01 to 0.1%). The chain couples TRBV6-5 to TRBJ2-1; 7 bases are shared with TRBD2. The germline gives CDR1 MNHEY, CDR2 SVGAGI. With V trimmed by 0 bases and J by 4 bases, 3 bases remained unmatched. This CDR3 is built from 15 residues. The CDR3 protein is CASSYSAGEYNEQFF. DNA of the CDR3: TGTGCCAGCAGTTACTCTGCGGGGGAGTACAATGAGCAGTTCTTC.

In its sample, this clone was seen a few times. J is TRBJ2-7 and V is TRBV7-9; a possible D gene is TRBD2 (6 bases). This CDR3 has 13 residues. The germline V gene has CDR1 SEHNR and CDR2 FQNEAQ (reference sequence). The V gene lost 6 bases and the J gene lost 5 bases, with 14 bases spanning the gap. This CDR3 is CASRRSSGDEQYF. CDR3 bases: TGTGCCAGCAGGAGGTCGTCGGGGGACGAGCAGTACTTC.

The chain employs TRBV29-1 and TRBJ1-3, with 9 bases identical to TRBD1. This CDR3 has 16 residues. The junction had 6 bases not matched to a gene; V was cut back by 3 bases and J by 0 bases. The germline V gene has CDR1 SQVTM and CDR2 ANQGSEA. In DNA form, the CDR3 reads TGCAGCGTTGAGGGTGGACAGGGGAACTCTGGAAACACCATATATTTT. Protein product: CSVEGGQGNSGNTIYF.

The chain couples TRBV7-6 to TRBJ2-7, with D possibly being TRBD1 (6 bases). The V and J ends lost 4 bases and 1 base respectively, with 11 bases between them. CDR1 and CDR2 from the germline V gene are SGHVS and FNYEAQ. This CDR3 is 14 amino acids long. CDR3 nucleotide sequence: TGTGCCAGCAGCTCTCTGACAGGATCCTACGAGCAGTACTTC. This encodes CASSSLTGSYEQYF. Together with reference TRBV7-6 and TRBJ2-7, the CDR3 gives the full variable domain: GAGVSQSPRYKVTKRGQDVALRCDPISGHVSLYWYRQALGQGPEFLTYFNYEAQQDKSGLPNDRFSAERPEGSISTLTIQRTEQRDSAMYRCASSSLTGSYEQYFGPGTRLTVT.

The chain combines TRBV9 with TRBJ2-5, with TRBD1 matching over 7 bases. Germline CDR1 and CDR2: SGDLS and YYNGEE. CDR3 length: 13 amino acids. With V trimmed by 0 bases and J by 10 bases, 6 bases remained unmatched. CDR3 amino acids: CASSVVGRGIQYF. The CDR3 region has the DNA TGTGCCAGCAGCGTAGTTGGCAGGGGGATCCAGTACTTC.

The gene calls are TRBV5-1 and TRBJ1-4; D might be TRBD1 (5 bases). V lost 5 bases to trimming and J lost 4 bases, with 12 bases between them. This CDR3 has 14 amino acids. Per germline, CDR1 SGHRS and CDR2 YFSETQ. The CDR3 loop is CASSSGQINEKLFF. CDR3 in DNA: TGCGCCAGCAGTTCAGGGCAGATTAATGAAAAACTGTTTTTT.

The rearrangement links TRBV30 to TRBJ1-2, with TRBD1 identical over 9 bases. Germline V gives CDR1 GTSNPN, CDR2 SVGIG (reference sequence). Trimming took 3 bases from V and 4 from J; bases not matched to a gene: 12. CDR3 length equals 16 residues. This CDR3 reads CAWRNQRTGEGYGYTF. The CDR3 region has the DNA TGTGCCTGGAGAAACCAACGGACAGGGGAGGGCTATGGCTACACCTTC.

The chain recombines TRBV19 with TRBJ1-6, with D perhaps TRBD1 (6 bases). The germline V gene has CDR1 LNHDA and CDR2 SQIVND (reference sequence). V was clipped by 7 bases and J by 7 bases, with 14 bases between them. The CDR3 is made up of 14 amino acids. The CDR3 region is CASTVGQKNSPLHF. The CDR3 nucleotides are TGTGCCAGTACCGTAGGACAGAAAAATTCACCCCTCCACTTT.

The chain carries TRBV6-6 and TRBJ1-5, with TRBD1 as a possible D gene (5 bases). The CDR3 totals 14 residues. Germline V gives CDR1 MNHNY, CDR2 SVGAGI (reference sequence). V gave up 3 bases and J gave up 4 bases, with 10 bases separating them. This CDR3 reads CASSYVAGNQPQHF. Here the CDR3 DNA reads TGTGCCAGCAGTTATGTGGCAGGGAATCAGCCCCAGCATTTT.

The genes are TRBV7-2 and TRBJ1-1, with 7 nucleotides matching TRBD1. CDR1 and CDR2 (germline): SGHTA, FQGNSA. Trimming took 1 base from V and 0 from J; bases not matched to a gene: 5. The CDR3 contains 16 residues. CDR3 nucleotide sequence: TGTGCCAGCAGCTTAGTATCGGGGACAGTGAACACTGAAGCTTTCTTT. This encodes CASSLVSGTVNTEAFF.

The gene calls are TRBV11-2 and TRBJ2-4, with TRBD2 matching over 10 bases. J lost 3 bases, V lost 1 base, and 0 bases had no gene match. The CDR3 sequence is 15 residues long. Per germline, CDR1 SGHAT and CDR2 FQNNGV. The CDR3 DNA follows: TGTGCCAGCAGCTTAGCTAGCGGGGGCAAAAACATTCAGTACTTC. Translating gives CASSLASGGKNIQYF. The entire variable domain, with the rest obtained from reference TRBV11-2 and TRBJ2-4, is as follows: EAGVAQSPRYKIIEKRQSVAFWCNPISGHATLYWYQQILGQGPKLLIQFQNNGVVDDSQLPKDRFSAERLKGVDSTLKIQPAKLEDSAVYLCASSLASGGKNIQYFGAGTRLSVL.

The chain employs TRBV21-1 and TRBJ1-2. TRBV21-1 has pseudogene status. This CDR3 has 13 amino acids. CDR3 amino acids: CASRFLPGNGYTF. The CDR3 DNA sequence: TGTGCCAGCAGATTCTTACCGGGGAACGGCTACACCTTC.

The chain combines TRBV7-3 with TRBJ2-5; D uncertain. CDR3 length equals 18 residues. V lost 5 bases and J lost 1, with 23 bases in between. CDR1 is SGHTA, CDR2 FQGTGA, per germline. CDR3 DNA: TGTGCCAGCAGCCCAAGACCACCACTATCAGCGACCCAAGAGACCCAGTACTTC. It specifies CASSPRPPLSATQETQYF.